This TCR beta chain derives from a study of CD8 T cells in ankylosing spondylitis. Points from the study as a whole: The study identified a TCR beta motif of eight highly homologous variants that appeared characteristic of ankylosing spondylitis blood. Several of the motif variants were reported before in synovial fluid and blood from reactive arthritis.

Generation of TCR beta libraries employed quantitative 5'-RACE incorporating molecular barcodes. Using its own MiXCR run on the 5' RACE reads, TCRdb lists one record per CDR3 protein. This table has under 850,000 distinct CDR3 sequences, around a fifth appearing once. The CDR3 has 12 residues. V was pared by 7 bases and J by 6 bases, with 9 bases between. As regards this clonotype: What it recognizes is unknown.

This sequence originates from a male donor with ankylosing spondylitis. The sequenced sample was blood, either unsorted or a sorted T cell fraction (not recorded which). This chain links TRBV12-3 or TRBV12-4 with TRBJ2-2, with unresolved D. The CDR3 reads CASTISAGELFF. The CDR3 nucleotides are TGTGCCAGCACCATTTCGGCCGGGGAGCTGTTTTTT.